These 22 T cell receptor beta chains were sequenced from one sample in a study of cytomegalovirus exposure and HLA in healthy donors. Primers: 60 Vbeta forward and 13 Jbeta reverse. This table comes from immunoSEQ multiplex PCR, and its TCRdb copy is limited to in-frame clones, with some not included. This repertoire includes approximately 150,000 clones. Material: PBMCs. The source is a woman aged 40 to 50 in good health and CMV-seronegative.

The chain couples TRBV15 to TRBJ2-7; weak D call: TRBD1 (6 bases). Trimming took off 2 bases at V and 2 bases at J, with 10 bases between the two ends. Germline-derived CDR1 and CDR2 are LNHNV and YYDKDF (reference sequence). This CDR3 is built from 14 residues. In DNA form, the CDR3 reads TGTGCCACCAGCAGAACAGGGTTTACCTACGAGCAGTACTTC. Protein product: CATSRTGFTYEQYF.

This chain uses TRBV6-6 with TRBJ1-5, with TRBD1 as a possible D gene (5 bases). This CDR3 is 15 amino acids long. CDR1 is MNHNY, CDR2 SVGAGI, per germline (reference sequence). Trimming stripped 0 bases from V and 2 bases from J, with 8 bases between. Written as DNA, the CDR3 is TGTGCCAGCAGTTACTCAGGGGTTGGCAATCAGCCCCAGCATTTT. Translated: CASSYSGVGNQPQHF.

The V gene is TRBV7-8, the J gene TRBJ2-1, with TRBD2 as a possible D gene (5 bases). The CDR3 spans 16 residues. Germline assignment: CDR1 SGHVS and CDR2 FQNEAQ. With 0 bases removed from V and 9 bases from J, the gap between germline ends came to 18 bases. For the CDR3, the DNA is TGTGCCAGCAGCTTAGCGTGGTCAGGAGGAAAGGGTGAGCAGTTCTTC. Its translation is CASSLAWSGGKGEQFF.

V usage is TRBV18 and J usage is TRBJ1-5; D is unresolved. The CDR3 covers 13 residues. CDR1 is KGHSH, CDR2 LQKENI, per germline. Trimming removed 0 bases at V and 6 bases at J, with 6 bases between. DNA for the CDR3: TGTGCCAGCTCACCACCGTCCGGTCAGCCCCAGCATTTT. Protein product: CASSPPSGQPQHF.

This rearrangement joins TRBV5-8 to TRBJ2-7; 7 bases agree with TRBD1. The CDR3 covers 15 residues. V gave up 3 bases and J gave up 1 base; unmatched junction bases: 7. CDR1 and CDR2 from the germline V gene are SGHTS and YDEGEE. The CDR3 DNA sequence: TGTGCCAGCAGCTGGATATACAGGGGATCCTACGAGCAGTACTTC. It translates to CASSWIYRGSYEQYF.

This chain connects TRBV11-3 to TRBJ2-1; the D gene is possibly TRBD1 (6 bases). Trimming shortened V by 3 bases and J by 9 bases, and 21 bases separated the two germline ends. The CDR3 has 16 residues. Per germline, CDR1 SGHNT and CDR2 YENEEA. CDR3 DNA sequence: TGTGCCAGCAGCTTCACCGGGACAATTAAAAGTAGTGAGCAGTTCTTC. Protein: CASSFTGTIKSSEQFF.

The chain combines TRBV28 with TRBJ2-7, with TRBD2 identical over 9 bases. This CDR3 is 12 amino acids long. Germline CDR1 and CDR2: MDHEN and SYDVKM. V gave up 5 bases and J gave up 6 bases; unmatched junction bases: 2. In nucleotides, the CDR3 is TGTGCCAGCAGTCGCGGGGGGGGCGAGCAGTACGTC. It yields the protein CASSRGGGEQYV.

The chain employs TRBV28 and TRBJ2-5; the D gene is possibly TRBD2 (6 bases). Trimming removed 5 bases from V and 7 bases from J, with 17 bases in between. Looked up from germline, CDR1 is MDHEN and CDR2 is SYDVKM. The CDR3 runs 14 residues. The CDR3 nucleotides are TGTGCCAGCAGTACCCTCACAAACGGGGGGACCCAGTACTTC. As protein: CASSTLTNGGTQYF.

Concerning this clone itself: The sample contains more than one DNA sequence encoding this CDR3. The V call is TRBV4-3, the J call TRBJ1-2, with a weak D call TRBD1 (5 bases). Germline V gene sequence: CDR1 LGHNA, CDR2 YSLEER. V lost 1 base to trimming and J lost 4 bases, with 7 bases between them. CDR3 size: 13 residues. The CDR3 DNA reads TGCGCCAGCAGCCAAGGGGGGGGCTATGGCTACACCTTC. It codes for CASSQGGGYGYTF.

The CDR3 here is CSVELLSGANVLTF. In nucleotides, the CDR3 is TGCAGCGTTGAGCTTCTTAGTGGGGCCAACGTCCTGACTTTC. This chain uses TRBV29-1 with TRBJ2-6, with D uncertain. CDR1 is SQVTM and CDR2 is ANQGSEA in the germline V gene. This CDR3 has 14 amino acids. Between the trimmed V and J ends, which lost 3 bases and 3 bases, there was a span of 9 bases.

The chain carries TRBV27 and TRBJ1-3; the D is unclear. The germline V gene has CDR1 MNHEY and CDR2 SMNVEV (reference sequence). CDR3 size: 15 residues. Trimming cost V 5 bases and J 2 bases, with 13 bases left between them. The CDR3 loop is CASSPRGHAGNTIYF. The CDR3 DNA follows: TGTGCCAGCAGTCCCCGAGGGCATGCTGGAAACACCATATATTTT.

CDR3: CASSLGIRGGGEKLFF. CDR3 in DNA: TGTGCCAGCAGCTTAGGAATTAGGGGGGGTGGGGAAAAACTGTTTTTT. The chain uses TRBV7-3 and TRBJ1-4; the D gene is possibly TRBD1 (6 bases). The CDR3 is 16 residues long. Germline CDR1 is SGHTA and CDR2 is FQGTGA. V lost 2 bases and J 8 bases, leaving 18 bases between the germline ends.

The J gene is TRBJ1-2, the V gene TRBV7-9; tentative D call: TRBD1 (6 bases). Germline V gene sequence: CDR1 SEHNR, CDR2 FQNEAQ (reference sequence). V gave up 5 bases and J gave up 10 bases, with 14 bases separating them. The CDR3 is 12 residues long. CDR3 residues: CASSIIHRAYTF. The CDR3 coding sequence is TGTGCCAGCAGCATAATTCACAGGGCCTACACCTTC. Full variable domain (remainder filled in from reference TRBV7-9 and TRBJ1-2): DTGVSQNPRHKITKRGQNVTFRCDPISEHNRLYWYRQTLGQGPEFLTYFQNEAQLEKSRLLSDRFSAERPKGSFSTLEIQRTEQGDSAMYLCASSIIHRAYTFGSGTRLTVV.

The chain couples TRBV5-1 to TRBJ2-2; TRBD1 aligns across 12 bases. Losses at the gene ends were 4 bases for V and 5 bases for J; bases not matched to a gene: 6. In germline, CDR1 is SGHRS, CDR2 YFSETQ. The CDR3 is 16 residues long. CDR3 protein: CASSVGTGGRTGELFF. CDR3 sequence (DNA): TGCGCCAGCAGCGTGGGGACAGGGGGCAGAACCGGGGAGCTGTTTTTT.

This sequence joins TRBV11-2 and TRBJ1-1; TRBD1 aligns across 10 bases. CDR3 length: 15 amino acids. V shed 3 bases, J shed 4 bases, and the junction held 5 bases outside the gene matches. Germline CDR1 SGHAT, CDR2 FQNNGV. The CDR3 here is CASSFSGTGATEAFF. The CDR3, as DNA: TGTGCCAGCAGCTTTTCCGGGACAGGGGCCACTGAAGCTTTCTTT.

The chain couples TRBV9 to TRBJ1-5, with a weak D call TRBD1 (6 bases). The CDR3 consists of 14 residues. The V end was cut by 0 bases, the J end by 7 bases, with 11 bases between. In germline, CDR1 is SGDLS, CDR2 YYNGEE. The CDR3: CASSVDGGRQPQHF. In DNA form, the CDR3 reads TGTGCCAGCAGCGTAGACGGGGGGCGCCAGCCCCAGCATTTT.

The genes are TRBV7-9 and TRBJ2-7; a possible D gene is TRBD1 (5 bases). The V gene's germline CDR1 is SEHNR and CDR2 FQNEAQ (reference sequence). The ends were cut back, 2 bases at V and 5 bases at J, with 13 bases in the middle. The CDR3 contains 14 residues. CDR3 residues: CASSLNGRAHEQYF. The CDR3 DNA follows: TGTGCCAGCAGCTTAAATGGCAGGGCCCACGAGCAGTACTTC.

On this clone itself: The identical CDR3 is also encoded by other nucleotide sequences in the sample. The chain joins TRBV27 to TRBJ2-1; possible D gene TRBD1, 6 bases. This CDR3 has 16 amino acids. Trimming cost V 5 bases and J 0 bases, with 14 bases left between them. In germline, CDR1 is MNHEY, CDR2 SMNVEV (reference sequence). CDR3 protein: CASSTGQSSSYNEQFF. The CDR3 region has the DNA TGTGCCAGCAGTACAGGACAGTCGAGCTCCTACAATGAGCAGTTCTTC.

V gene TRBV4-3 combines with J gene TRBJ2-7, with D perhaps matching TRBD1 (5 bases). CDR3 size: 14 residues. The germline V gene has CDR1 LGHNA and CDR2 YSLEER. Deletions cut 0 bases from V and 4 bases from J, with 10 bases between. CDR3 DNA: TGCGCCAGCAGCCAAGACAGGGCCTGGTACGAGCAGTACTTC. Translated, it gives CASSQDRAWYEQYF.

The V gene is TRBV11-2, the J gene TRBJ2-1; a possible D gene is TRBD2 (5 bases). V lost 1 base and J lost 0, with 10 bases in between. This CDR3 has 16 amino acids. Germline lookup yields CDR1 SGHAT and CDR2 FQNNGV. CDR3 nucleotides: TGTGCCAGCAGCTTAGGACTACCCAACTCCTACAATGAGCAGTTCTTC. Translating it yields CASSLGLPNSYNEQFF. The entire variable domain, with the rest obtained from reference TRBV11-2 and TRBJ2-1, is as follows: EAGVAQSPRYKIIEKRQSVAFWCNPISGHATLYWYQQILGQGPKLLIQFQNNGVVDDSQLPKDRFSAERLKGVDSTLKIQPAKLEDSAVYLCASSLGLPNSYNEQFFGPGTRLTVL.

V is TRBV7-9 and J is TRBJ2-5; D uncertain. V was pared by 3 bases and J by 5 bases, with 13 bases between. Germline loops: CDR1 SEHNR, CDR2 FQNEAQ (reference sequence). This CDR3 has 14 amino acids. The CDR3 spells CASSFVSAQETQYF. Here the CDR3 DNA reads TGTGCCAGCAGCTTTGTGTCCGCCCAGGAGACCCAGTACTTC.

The CDR3 DNA reads TGTGCCAGTAGCAACCTTTTAGCGGGGGTGGACACCGGGGAGCTGTTTTTT. Translated, it gives CASSNLLAGVDTGELFF. The genes are TRBV19 and TRBJ2-2; 9 positions match TRBD2. Germline loops: CDR1 LNHDA, CDR2 SQIVND (reference sequence). Trimming at V came to 6 bases and at J to 3 bases, leaving 11 bases not matched to a gene. The CDR3 extends over 17 amino acids.